The clone carrying this TCR beta chain was seen more than once but under ten times. Profiling relied on immunoSEQ multiplex PCR, and the TCRdb table lists in-frame clones only, not all of them. The sample carries 73,000 or so clones, roughly nine tenths recorded once. These data originate in a study of technical replicates of blood from four donors. This CDR3 spans 13 amino acids. Germline-derived CDR1 and CDR2 are GTSNPN and SVGIG (reference sequence). The V and J ends lost 2 bases and 4 bases, in that order; junction bases with no gene match: 2. The receptor's source is a human donor in good health. This sequence joins TRBV30 and TRBJ1-5; 7 nucleotides match TRBD1. Material: T cells isolated from PBMCs. CDR3 DNA sequence: TGTGCCTGGAGTAGGGGACAGAATCAGCCCCAGCATTTT. Its protein is CAWSRGQNQPQHF.